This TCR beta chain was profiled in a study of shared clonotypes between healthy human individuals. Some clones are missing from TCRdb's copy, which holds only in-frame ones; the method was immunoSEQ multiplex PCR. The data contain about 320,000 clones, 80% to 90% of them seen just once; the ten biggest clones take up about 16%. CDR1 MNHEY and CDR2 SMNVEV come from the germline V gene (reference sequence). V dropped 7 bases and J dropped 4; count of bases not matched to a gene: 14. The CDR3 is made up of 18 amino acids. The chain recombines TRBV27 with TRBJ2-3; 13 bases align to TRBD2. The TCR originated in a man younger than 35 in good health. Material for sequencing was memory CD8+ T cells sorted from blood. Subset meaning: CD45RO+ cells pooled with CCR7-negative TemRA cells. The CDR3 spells CASTATVTSGGYADTQYF. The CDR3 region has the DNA TGTGCCAGCACCGCAACTGTGACTAGCGGGGGGTACGCAGATACGCAGTATTTT.